One sample yielded the 2 T cell receptor beta chains listed below, sequenced in a study of cytotoxic CD8 clonotypes in ibrutinib-treated CLL. The data were produced by immunoSEQ multiplex PCR, yet TCRdb's version contains in-frame clones alone and is incomplete. The sample consists of 57,000 or so clones, 54% of them appearing once. The sample consisted of PBMCs, taken at disease progression, from a patient treated with ibrutinib. These receptors were taken from a human donor with chronic lymphocytic leukemia.

The chain recombines TRBV6-5 with TRBJ1-2; no clear D. The length of the CDR3 is 13 residues. Trimming pared 2 bases from V and 8 bases from J, leaving 12 bases between. Looked up from germline, CDR1 is MNHEY and CDR2 is SVGAGI. CDR3: CASSYGVGDGYTF. The CDR3 DNA reads as TGTGCCAGCAGTTACGGAGTTGGCGACGGCTACACCTTC.

This clone was observed a handful of times. The rearrangement links TRBV4-3 to TRBJ2-3; 9 bases are a match to TRBD2. After removal of 1 base from V and 7 bases from J, the junction contained 9 bases not matched to a gene. Germline CDR1 reads LGHNA; CDR2 reads YSLEER. CDR3 size: 16 residues. Written as DNA, the CDR3 is TGCGCCAGCAGCCAAGTTTGGGTAGCGGGGGAAAATACGCAGTATTTT. It codes for CASSQVWVAGENTQYF.